Listed below are T cell receptor beta chains from one sample, sequenced in a study of blood T cell repertoires in COVID-19. Measured with immunoSEQ multiplex PCR; TCRdb has only the in-frame clones, and not every one. The profile shows fewer than 300,000 clones, 90% of them singletons. Sequencing was performed on PBMCs or T cells enriched from blood (not recorded which). Every receptor here comes from a woman aged 25 to 39 who had recovered from COVID-19. The CDR3 runs from the conserved cysteine through the conserved F or W. D genes are given only for firm matches. Clone size is shown for a subset of rows, as once, few, many or a class of expanded clone.

>-|-|14|TRBV19|TRBJ2-2
TGTGCCAGTAGTATGGAGGGATCTCCCGGGGAGCTGTTTTTT
CASSMEGSPGELFF
>-|-|13|TRBV7-9|TRBJ1-1
TGTGCCAGCAGCTTACAGGGAAACACTGAAGCTTTCTTT
CASSLQGNTEAFF
>-|-|15|TRBV9|TRBJ2-6
TGTGCCAGCAGCGGACCTCGGGGTGGGGCCAACGTCCTGACTTTC
CASSGPRGGANVLTF
>once|-|15|TRBV4-3|TRBJ1-2
TGCGCCAGCAGCCAACGACAGCCTTCTAGCTATGGCTACACCTTC
CASSQRQPSSYGYTF
>-|-|18|TRBV27|TRBJ1-6
TGTGCCAGCAGCCCCTCCAGGGGAGTATCCCCCTATAATTCACCCCTCCACTTT
CASSPSRGVSPYNSPLHF
>-|-|15|TRBV7-2|TRBJ2-7
TGTGCCAGCAGCTTAGTTTCCAGGGTCGGCTACGAGCAGTACTTC
CASSLVSRVGYEQYF
>-|TRBD2|16|TRBV28|TRBJ2-3
TGTGCCAGCAGCTTCAGGACTAGCGGGAGACCAGATACGCAGTATTTT
CASSFRTSGRPDTQYF
>-|-|13|TRBV4-2|TRBJ2-1
TGTGCCAGCAGCCCCCTCCCGGGGGATGAGCAGTTCTTC
CASSPLPGDEQFF
>-|TRBD1|13|TRBV27|TRBJ1-2
TGTGCCAGCAGTCCTGGGACAGACTATGGCTACACCTTC
CASSPGTDYGYTF
>-|TRBD2|16|TRBV7-3|TRBJ2-2
TGTGCCAGCAGCTTAATGGCTAGCGGGAACACCGGGGAGCTGTTTTTT
CASSLMASGNTGELFF
>-|TRBD2|14|TRBV7-9|TRBJ2-1
TGTGCCAGCAGCCCCCTTAGCGGGAGTAATGAGCAGTTCTTC
CASSPLSGSNEQFF
>few|TRBD2|17|TRBV10-1|TRBJ2-1
TGCGCCAGCAGTGAACTCCCCGGGACTAGCGGGAGCGATGAGCAGTTCTTC
CASSELPGTSGSDEQFF
>-|-|17|TRBV24-1|TRBJ2-1
TGTGCCACCAGTGACCCTTCAGATGGGGCCCTATACAATGAGCAGTTCTTC
CATSDPSDGALYNEQFF
>-|TRBD2|14|TRBV14|TRBJ2-7
TGTGCCAGCAGCTCGGGGGGGGCGCGGGACGAGCAGTACTTC
CASSSGGARDEQYF
>-|-|13|TRBV19|TRBJ2-5
TGTGCCAGTACCGGGACTTCCCAAGAGACCCAGTACTTC
CASTGTSQETQYF
>-|-|15|TRBV19|TRBJ1-6
TGTGCCAGTAGTATCGGTGGGGCTTATAATTCACCCCTCCACTTT
CASSIGGAYNSPLHF
>-|-|13|TRBV6-5|TRBJ1-1
TGTGCCAGCAGTTACCAGTCCGGGACAGAAGCTTTCTTT
CASSYQSGTEAFF